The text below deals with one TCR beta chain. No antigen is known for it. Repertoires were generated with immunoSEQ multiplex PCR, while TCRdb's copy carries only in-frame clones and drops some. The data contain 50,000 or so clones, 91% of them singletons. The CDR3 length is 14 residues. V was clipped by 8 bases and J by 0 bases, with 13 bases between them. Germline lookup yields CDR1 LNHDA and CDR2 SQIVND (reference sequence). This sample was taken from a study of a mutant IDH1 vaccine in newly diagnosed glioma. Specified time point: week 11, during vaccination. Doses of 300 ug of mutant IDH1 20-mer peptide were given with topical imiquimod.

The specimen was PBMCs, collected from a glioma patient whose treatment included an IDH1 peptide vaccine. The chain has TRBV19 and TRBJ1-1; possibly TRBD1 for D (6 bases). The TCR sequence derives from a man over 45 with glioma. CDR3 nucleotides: TGTGCCAGTTGGACGGGACACATGAACACTGAAGCTTTCTTT. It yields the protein CASWTGHMNTEAFF.